Reported below is one TCR beta chain. Its antigen remains unknown. The data originate from a study of OX40 agonist ivuxolimab in advanced cancers. Study-wide points: Several nonresponders also turned out to have low normalized T-cell clonal expansion. Patients with a partial response at 0.1-3.0 mg/kg had among the lowest clonal expansion. Clones of CD4+ and CD8+ blood T cells grew by week 6 at doses of 0.1 to 3.0 mg/kg.

Using immunoSEQ multiplex PCR, the repertoire was profiled, and TCRdb retains in-frame clones only, with some absent. The sample consists of over 35,000 clones, around 84% of them appearing once. Collection of blood occurred at baseline, at cycle 4 day 1, and at cycle 7 day 1. This CDR3 has 15 residues. This chain links TRBV7-5 with TRBJ1-1. TRBV7-5 constitutes a pseudogene. Here the sequenced sample was CD4+ or CD8+ T cells sorted from blood, taken in a trial of the OX40 agonist ivuxolimab. The receptor's source is an adult with an advanced solid tumor such as melanoma, head and neck, liver or kidney cancer. The CDR3 protein is CVRSLAQVRGTEAFF. As DNA, the CDR3 is TGTGTCAGAAGCTTAGCGCAAGTTCGCGGGACTGAAGCTTTCTTT.